Below are 24 T cell receptor beta chains sequenced from a single sample in a study of cytotoxic CD8 clonotypes in ibrutinib-treated CLL. Profiling relied on immunoSEQ multiplex PCR, and the TCRdb table lists in-frame clones only, not all of them. The table includes almost 250,000 clones, under 75% detected once. Sequences were derived from PBMCs, sampled after 24 months of ibrutinib treatment. The receptor source for this set is a human donor with chronic lymphocytic leukemia.

Written as DNA, the CDR3 is TGTGCCAGCAGCGCAGACCGGACAGTTTACGAGCAGTACTTC. Encoded protein: CASSADRTVYEQYF. The chain joins TRBV7-9 to TRBJ2-7; TRBD1 might be the D (6 bases). This CDR3 spans 14 amino acids. Germline V gene data show CDR1 as SEHNR and CDR2 as FQNEAQ (reference sequence). Between the trimmed V and J ends, which lost 5 bases and 4 bases, there was a span of 15 bases.

V usage is TRBV19 and J usage is TRBJ1-1, with 9 bases aligning to TRBD1. Losses at the gene ends were 1 base for V and 5 bases for J; bases not matched to a gene: 5. The CDR3 is 15 residues long. From germline, CDR1 is LNHDA and CDR2 SQIVND (reference sequence). The CDR3 coding sequence is TGTGCCAGTAGTATAGCCGGGACAGGGAGGACTGAAGCTTTCTTT. Its translation is CASSIAGTGRTEAFF.

This clone was counted a few times. The chain recombines TRBV6-5 with TRBJ1-1; tentative D call: TRBD1 (5 bases). Germline CDR1 is MNHEY and CDR2 is SVGAGI. This CDR3 is 13 amino acids long. The V end was cut by 6 bases, the J end by 7 bases, with 15 bases between. CDR3 amino acids: CASRPGRRVEAFF. As DNA, the CDR3 is TGTGCCAGCAGACCGGGACGGAGGGTTGAAGCTTTCTTT.

V is TRBV27 and J is TRBJ2-7, with TRBD1 identical over 7 bases. CDR1 is MNHEY, CDR2 SMNVEV, per germline (reference sequence). The junction had 8 bases not matched to a gene; V was cut back by 6 bases and J by 3 bases. This CDR3 is built from 14 residues. Here the CDR3 reads CASRKTGIGYEQYF. The CDR3 DNA follows: TGTGCCAGCAGGAAGACAGGGATCGGCTACGAGCAGTACTTC.

V usage is TRBV13 and J usage is TRBJ1-5; D unclear. CDR1 and CDR2 (germline): PRHDT, FYEKMQ (reference sequence). Trimming stripped 5 bases from V and 8 bases from J, with 10 bases between. This CDR3 region has 12 residues. The CDR3 DNA is TGTGCCAGCAGCGTGCGGTGGGAGCCCCAGCATTTT. Translated: CASSVRWEPQHF.

The chain combines TRBV28 with TRBJ2-7, with TRBD2 matching 8 bases. The germline gives CDR1 MDHEN, CDR2 SYDVKM. This CDR3 spans 14 amino acids. J gave up 4 bases and V 2 bases, and 4 bases lay outside the gene matches. The CDR3 sequence: CASSLIGTSYEQYF. The CDR3 region has the DNA TGTGCCAGCAGTTTAATCGGGACTAGTTACGAGCAGTACTTC. Combining the CDR3 with reference TRBV28 and TRBJ2-7 gives the whole variable domain DVKVTQSSRYLVKRTGEKVFLECVQDMDHENMFWYRQDPGLGLRLIYFSYDVKMKEKGDIPEGYSVSREKKERFSLILESASTNQTSMYLCASSLIGTSYEQYFGPGTRLTVT.

V is TRBV19 and J is TRBJ2-4; D tentatively reads TRBD1 or TRBD2 (6 bases each). This CDR3 contains 14 residues. Germline lookup yields CDR1 LNHDA and CDR2 SQIVND (reference sequence). The V end lost 7 bases, the J end lost 1 base, and 11 bases lay between the germline ends. Written as DNA, the CDR3 is TGTGCCAGTACCAAAGGGGGGGCCAAAAACATTCAGTACTTC. This sequence encodes CASTKGGAKNIQYF.

This chain uses TRBV5-1 with TRBJ2-3; D might be TRBD2 (5 bases). Deletions cut 3 bases from V and 0 bases from J, with 8 bases between. Germline V gives CDR1 SGHRS, CDR2 YFSETQ. The CDR3 totals 14 residues. The CDR3 nucleotides are TGCGCCAGCAGCTACCCTAGCAGCACAGATACGCAGTATTTT. It yields the protein CASSYPSSTDTQYF.

The CDR3 here is CASSQGDMSSYEQYF. The CDR3 region has the DNA TGCGCCAGCAGCCAAGGGGACATGAGCTCCTACGAGCAGTACTTC. The chain links TRBV4-3 to TRBJ2-7; maybe TRBD1 (6 bases). The V end lost 1 base, the J end lost 0 bases, and 10 bases lay between the germline ends. CDR3 length equals 15 residues. Germline CDR1 LGHNA, CDR2 YSLEER.

The chain carries TRBV28 and TRBJ1-5; a weak D match, TRBD1 (5 bases). With 4 bases removed from V and 4 bases from J, the gap between germline ends came to 14 bases. This CDR3 region has 15 residues. CDR1 and CDR2 (germline): MDHEN, SYDVKM. CDR3 in amino acids: CASSSPQGGNQPQHF. The CDR3 DNA follows: TGTGCCAGCAGTTCGCCTCAGGGTGGGAATCAGCCCCAGCATTTT.

This clone turned up a few times. The genes are TRBV5-1 and TRBJ2-5; D gene uncertain. CDR3 size: 14 residues. V lost 4 bases, J lost 1 base, and 11 bases lay in between. Looked up from germline, CDR1 is SGHRS and CDR2 is YFSETQ. CDR3 nucleotide sequence: TGCGCCAGCAGCCCTTCAGAAGTCCAAGAGACCCAGTACTTC. Its protein is CASSPSEVQETQYF.

The chain carries TRBV2 and TRBJ2-1, with 10 nucleotides matching TRBD2. The CDR3 extends over 15 amino acids. Germline CDR1 reads SNHLY; CDR2 reads FYNNEI. Losses at the gene ends were 6 bases for V and 9 bases for J; bases not matched to a gene: 11. CDR3 in amino acids: CASRIASGSMVEQFF. In DNA form, the CDR3 reads TGTGCCAGCAGGATAGCTAGCGGGAGTATGGTTGAGCAGTTCTTC. The full variable domain, completed using reference TRBV2 and TRBJ2-1, is EPEVTQTPSHQVTQMGQEVILRCVPISNHLYFYWYRQILGQKVEFLVSFYNNEISEKSEIFDDQFSVERPDGSNFTLKIRSTKLEDSAMYFCASRIASGSMVEQFFGPGTRLTVL.

V and J are TRBV23-1 and TRBJ2-3; D remains ambiguous. TRBV23-1 is an ORF, and what it does is uncertain. The CDR3 has 14 residues. Trimming took off 2 bases at V and 2 bases at J, with 8 bases between the two ends. CDR3 amino acids: CASSQGETTDTQYF. In nucleotides, the CDR3 is TGCGCCAGCAGTCAAGGAGAGACCACAGATACGCAGTATTTT.

This chain uses TRBV5-1 with TRBJ2-5, with 9 bases fitting TRBD2. Germline trimming cut 0 bases from V and 5 bases from J; bases unmatched to any gene: 14. This CDR3 has 18 amino acids. Germline loops: CDR1 SGHRS, CDR2 YFSETQ. The CDR3 nucleotides are TGCGCCAGCAGCTTGGCCCTATTTGTTAGCGGGAGAGGGGAGACCCAGTACTTC. Translation: CASSLALFVSGRGETQYF. Looking up the rest from reference TRBV5-1 and TRBJ2-5 gives the full variable domain: KAGVTQTPRYLIKTRGQQVTLSCSPISGHRSVSWYQQTPGQGLQFLFEYFSETQRNKGNFPGRFSGRQFSNSRSEMNVSTLELGDSALYLCASSLALFVSGRGETQYFGPGTRLLVL.

This chain joins TRBV4-2 and TRBJ2-1; tentative D call: TRBD2 (5 bases). The CDR3 totals 15 residues. V was clipped by 1 base and J by 4 bases, with 11 bases between them. Germline V gene data show CDR1 as LGHNA and CDR2 as YNFKEQ. For the CDR3, the DNA is TGTGCCAGCAGCCAAGGTCCAGCGGAGTACAATGAGCAGTTCTTC. This translates into CASSQGPAEYNEQFF.

V gene TRBV6-5 combines with J gene TRBJ2-7, with 8 bases aligning to TRBD1. Germline CDR1 reads MNHEY; CDR2 reads SVGAGI. V gave up 4 bases and J gave up 0 bases; unmatched junction bases: 5. The CDR3 runs 15 residues. CDR3 sequence: CASSFSDRGSYEQYF. In DNA, the CDR3 is TGTGCCAGCAGTTTTTCCGACAGGGGCTCCTACGAGCAGTACTTC.

This clone has more than one count but fewer than ten. This chain uses TRBV27 with TRBJ2-7; TRBD2 aligns across 8 bases. Trimming removed 6 bases from V and 5 bases from J; junction bases left unmatched: 9. CDR1 is MNHEY, CDR2 SMNVEV, per germline (reference sequence). CDR3 length equals 14 residues. CDR3 loop: CASSLAGSVDEQYF. CDR3 DNA: TGTGCCAGCAGCTTAGCGGGATCCGTCGACGAGCAGTACTTC.

V and J are TRBV4-3 and TRBJ2-7, with 9 bases matching TRBD2. Germline V gene sequence: CDR1 LGHNA, CDR2 YSLEER. V was pared by 5 bases and J by 3 bases, with 8 bases of the junction left unmatched. There are 15 residues in the CDR3. CDR3 DNA sequence: TGCGCCAGCAGCACGCGACTAGCGGCCAGCTACGAGCAGTACTTC. This gives the protein CASSTRLAASYEQYF.

The chain has TRBV28 and TRBJ1-2; maybe TRBD1 (6 bases). This CDR3 is built from 13 residues. From germline, CDR1 is MDHEN and CDR2 SYDVKM. V was trimmed by 6 bases and J by 2 bases, leaving 10 bases between them. The CDR3, as DNA: TGTGCCAGCAGAATCCAGGGGAACTATGGCTACACCTTC. The encoded protein is CASRIQGNYGYTF.

This rearrangement joins TRBV9 to TRBJ2-2; 13 bases map to TRBD2. Germline CDR1 reads SGDLS; CDR2 reads YYNGEE. The trim removed 0 bases at V and 3 bases at J, leaving 8 bases unmatched. This CDR3 is 19 amino acids long. CDR3 sequence (DNA): TGTGCCAGCAGCGTAGATATTGGGACTAGCGGGATTCACACCGGGGAGCTGTTTTTT. This sequence encodes CASSVDIGTSGIHTGELFF. The variable domain in full, completed from reference TRBV9 and TRBJ2-2, reads DSGVTQTPKHLITATGQRVTLRCSPRSGDLSVYWYQQSLDQGLQFLIQYYNGEERAKGNILERFSAQQFPDLHSELNLSSLELGDSALYFCASSVDIGTSGIHTGELFFGEGSRLTVL.

V usage is TRBV28 and J usage is TRBJ2-5, with D uncertain. The J call is uncertain, as TRBJ2-7 better fits the DNA end. The CDR3 sequence is 14 residues long. Germline CDR1 reads MDHEN; CDR2 reads SYDVKM. The DNA for the CDR3 is TGTGCCAGCAGACCTCACCGGACGCTCTACGAGCAGTACTTC. Encoded protein: CASRPHRTLYEQYF.

The DNA for the CDR3 is TGTGCCAGTAGTAACCTGACAGGATTTTATAGTTTAGCTAACTATGGCTACACCTTC. It translates to CASSNLTGFYSLANYGYTF. The rearrangement links TRBV19 to TRBJ1-2; tentatively, D is TRBD1 (6 bases). CDR1 and CDR2 from the germline V gene are LNHDA and SQIVND (reference sequence). V was clipped by 4 bases and J by 0 bases, with 24 bases between them. The CDR3 consists of 19 residues.

The V call is TRBV11-3, the J call TRBJ2-1; no clear D gene. The CDR3 totals 14 residues. V gave up 2 bases and J gave up 5 bases, with 10 bases separating them. In germline, CDR1 is SGHNT, CDR2 YENEEA. Written as DNA, the CDR3 is TGTGCCAGCAGCTTAATCGGAGTTGACAATGAGCAGTTCTTC. It codes for CASSLIGVDNEQFF.

The rearrangement links TRBV28 to TRBJ2-7; 9 bases are a match to TRBD1. This CDR3 region has 15 residues. CDR1 and CDR2 (germline): MDHEN, SYDVKM. V was clipped by 5 bases and J by 3 bases; unmatched bases: 8. The CDR3 DNA reads TGTGCCAGCAGTGAGTCACAGGGGGCCTTCTACGAGCAGTACTTC. Translated, it gives CASSESQGAFYEQYF.